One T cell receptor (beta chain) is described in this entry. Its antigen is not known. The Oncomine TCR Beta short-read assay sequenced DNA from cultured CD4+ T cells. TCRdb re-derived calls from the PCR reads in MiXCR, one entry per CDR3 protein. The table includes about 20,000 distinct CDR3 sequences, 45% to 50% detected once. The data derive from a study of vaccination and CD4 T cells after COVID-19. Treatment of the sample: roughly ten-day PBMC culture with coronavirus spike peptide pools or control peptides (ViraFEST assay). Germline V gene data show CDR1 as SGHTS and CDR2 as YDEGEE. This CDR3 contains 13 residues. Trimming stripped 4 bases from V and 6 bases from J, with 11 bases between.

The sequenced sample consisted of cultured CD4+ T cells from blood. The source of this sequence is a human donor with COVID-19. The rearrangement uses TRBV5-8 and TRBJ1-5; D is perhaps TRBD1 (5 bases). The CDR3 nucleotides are TGTGCCAGCAGCATGGGGACGCTTCAGCCCCAGCATTTT. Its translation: CASSMGTLQPQHF.